A single T cell receptor beta chain is shown here with its context. The source of the sample is a study of blood T cell repertoires in COVID-19. Whole-study context: Acute and convalescent COVID-19 specimens originated in the United States, Italy and Spain. T cells, B-cell-depleted T cells, or PBMCs supplied cDNA or gDNA.

The age range of participants was roughly 18 to 90 years, with residence in around 22 US areas. Some clones are missing from TCRdb's copy, which holds only in-frame ones; the method was immunoSEQ multiplex PCR. The sample consists of approximately 300,000 clones, around 86% of them appearing once. CDR1 is MGHDK, CDR2 SYGVNS, per germline. CDR3 length: 15 amino acids. The V gene lost 6 bases and the J gene lost 4 bases, with 13 bases spanning the gap. Sequencing was performed on PBMCs or T cells enriched from blood (not recorded which). This chain uses TRBV25-1 with TRBJ1-6, with D possibly matching TRBD1 (5 bases). This receptor was taken from a woman aged 18-35 years who had recovered from COVID-19. The CDR3 region is CASREGTEYNSPLHF. The CDR3 DNA is TGTGCCAGCAGGGAAGGGACTGAGTATAATTCACCCCTCCACTTT.